This T cell receptor (beta chain) is drawn from a study of blood T cell repertoires in COVID-19. The data were produced by immunoSEQ multiplex PCR, yet TCRdb's version contains in-frame clones alone and is incomplete. This sample carries fewer than 350,000 clones, 80% to 90% of them seen once, and the ten largest clones take roughly 2.2%. Germline V gene sequence: CDR1 GTSNPN, CDR2 SVGIG (reference sequence). Trimming removed 5 bases from V and 2 bases from J; junction bases left unmatched: 8. The CDR3 spans 14 residues. Each recovered donor of Cohort 3 presented with two negative PCRs, clearance, or symptom resolution.

The sample taken for sequencing was PBMCs or T cells enriched from blood (not recorded which). The chain couples TRBV30 to TRBJ1-2; 7 bases line up with TRBD1. The TCR comes from a man in his thirties or forties who had recovered from COVID-19. DNA of the CDR3: TGTGCCTGGGGGGGCTCGGGACAGAACTATGGCTACACCTTC. Protein: CAWGGSGQNYGYTF.